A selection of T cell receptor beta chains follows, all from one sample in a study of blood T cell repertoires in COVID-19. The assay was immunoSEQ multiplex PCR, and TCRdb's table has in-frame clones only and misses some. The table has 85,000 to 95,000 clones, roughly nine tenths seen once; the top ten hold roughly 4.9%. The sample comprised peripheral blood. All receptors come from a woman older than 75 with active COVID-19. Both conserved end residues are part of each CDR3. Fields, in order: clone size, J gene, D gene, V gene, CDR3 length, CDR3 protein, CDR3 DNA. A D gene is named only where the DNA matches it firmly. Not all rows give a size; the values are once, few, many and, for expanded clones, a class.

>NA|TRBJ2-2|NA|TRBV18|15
CASSSRLGDTGELFF
TGTGCCAGCTCTTCGAGACTAGGGGACACCGGGGAGCTGTTTTTT
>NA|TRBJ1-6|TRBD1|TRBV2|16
CASSGGQGRYNSPLHF
TGTGCCAGCAGTGGGGGACAGGGGCGATATAATTCACCCCTCCACTTT
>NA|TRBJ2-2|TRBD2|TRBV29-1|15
CSVGGTSGNTGELFF
TGCAGCGTAGGGGGGACTAGCGGGAACACCGGGGAGCTGTTTTTT
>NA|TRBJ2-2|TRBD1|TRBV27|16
CASSHSTGRNTGELFF
TGTGCCAGCAGCCATTCGACAGGGAGGAACACCGGGGAGCTGTTTTTT
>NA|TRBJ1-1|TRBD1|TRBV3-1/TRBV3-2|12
CASSQVDREAFF
TGTGCCAGCAGCCAAGTGGACAGGGAAGCTTTCTTT
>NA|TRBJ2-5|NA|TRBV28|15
CASSFLGQGLETQYF
TGTGCCAGCAGTTTTTTAGGGCAGGGCCTGGAGACCCAGTACTTC
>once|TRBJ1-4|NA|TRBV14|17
CASSQHRGRTTNEKLFF
TGTGCCAGCAGCCAGCATAGGGGCCGGACAACTAATGAAAAACTGTTTTTT
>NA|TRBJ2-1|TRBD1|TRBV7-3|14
CASRKDRDYNEQFF
TGTGCCAGCAGGAAGGACAGGGACTACAATGAGCAGTTCTTC
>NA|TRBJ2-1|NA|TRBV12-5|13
CAWDFHSYNEQFF
TGTGCTTGGGACTTCCACTCCTACAATGAGCAGTTCTTC
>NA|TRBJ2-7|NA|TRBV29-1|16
CSVDGPRGLEGYEQYF
TGCAGCGTTGATGGCCCCAGGGGCCTCGAGGGCTACGAGCAGTACTTC
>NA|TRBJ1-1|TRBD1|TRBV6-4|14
CASSPGTANTEAFF
TGTGCCAGCAGTCCCGGGACAGCGAACACTGAAGCTTTCTTT
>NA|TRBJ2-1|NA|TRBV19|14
CASSTETSYNEQFF
TGTGCCAGTAGTACGGAAACTAGCTACAATGAGCAGTTCTTC
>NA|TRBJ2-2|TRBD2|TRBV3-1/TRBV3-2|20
CASKWTSGKNPNANTGELFF
TGTGCCAGCAAATGGACTAGCGGGAAGAATCCAAACGCGAACACCGGGGAGCTGTTTTTT
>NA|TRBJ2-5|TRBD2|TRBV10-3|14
CAIRASGNGETQYF
TGTGCCATCAGGGCTAGCGGGAATGGAGAGACCCAGTACTTC
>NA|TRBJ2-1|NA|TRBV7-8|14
CASSLAGFSNEQFF
TGTGCCAGCAGCTTAGCCGGGTTCTCGAATGAGCAGTTCTTC
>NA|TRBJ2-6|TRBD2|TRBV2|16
CASSPLAGVGANVLTF
TGTGCCAGCAGTCCCTTAGCGGGAGTGGGGGCCAACGTCCTGACTTTC
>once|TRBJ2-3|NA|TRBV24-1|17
CATSDADSYGDTDTQYF
TGTGCCACCAGTGATGCTGACAGTTATGGGGACACAGATACGCAGTATTTT
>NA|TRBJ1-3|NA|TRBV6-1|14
CASSDWGVGNTIYF
TGTGCCAGCAGTGATTGGGGGGTAGGAAACACCATATATTTT
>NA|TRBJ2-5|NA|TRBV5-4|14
CASSFRTVKETQYF
TGTGCCAGCAGCTTCAGGACAGTTAAAGAGACCCAGTACTTC
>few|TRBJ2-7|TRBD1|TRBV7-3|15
CASSLMGQGQSEQYF
TGTGCCAGCAGCTTAATGGGACAGGGTCAGTCCGAGCAGTACTTC
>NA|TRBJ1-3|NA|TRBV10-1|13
CASSRVSGNTIYF
TGCGCCAGCAGCAGGGTTTCGGGAAACACCATATATTTT
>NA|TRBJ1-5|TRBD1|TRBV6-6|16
CASSYGQGANRQPQHF
TGTGCCAGCAGTTACGGACAGGGGGCAAATCGCCAGCCCCAGCATTTT
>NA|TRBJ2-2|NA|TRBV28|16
CASSFGVAQWAGELFF
TGTGCCAGCAGTTTTGGAGTCGCGCAGTGGGCCGGGGAGCTGTTTTTT
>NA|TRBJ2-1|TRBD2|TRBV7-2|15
CASSRTSGSADEQFF
TGTGCCAGCAGCCGTACTAGCGGGAGTGCGGATGAGCAGTTCTTC
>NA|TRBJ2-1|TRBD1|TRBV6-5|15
CASRRRQGSYNEQFF
TGTGCCAGCAGACGCAGACAGGGTTCCTACAATGAGCAGTTCTTC
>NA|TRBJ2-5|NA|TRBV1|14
CTSRSRGKQETQYF
TGCACCAGCAGAAGCAGGGGGAAGCAAGAGACCCAGTACTTC
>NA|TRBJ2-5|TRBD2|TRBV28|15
CASSFMSGRAETQYF
TGTGCCAGCAGTTTTATGAGCGGGAGGGCAGAGACCCAGTACTTC
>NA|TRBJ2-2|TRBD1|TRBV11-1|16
CASSFPRGRVTGELFF
TGTGCCAGCAGCTTCCCCAGGGGGAGAGTCACCGGGGAGCTGTTTTTT
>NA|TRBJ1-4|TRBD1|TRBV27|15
CASSPQGVSREKLFF
TGTGCCAGCAGTCCGCAGGGGGTTTCACGTGAAAAACTGTTTTTT
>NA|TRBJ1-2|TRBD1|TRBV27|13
CASSSTGWEGYTF
TGTGCCAGCAGTTCGACAGGGTGGGAGGGCTACACCTTC
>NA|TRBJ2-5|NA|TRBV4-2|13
CASSQDFRGTQYF
TGTGCCAGCAGCCAAGATTTTAGAGGGACCCAGTACTTC
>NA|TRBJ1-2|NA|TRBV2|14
CASSVVGADYGYTF
TGTGCCAGCAGTGTAGTAGGGGCGGACTATGGCTACACCTTC
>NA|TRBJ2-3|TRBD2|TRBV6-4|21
CASSDSFGLAGDWGKVDTQYF
TGTGCCAGCAGTGACTCTTTCGGGCTAGCGGGAGATTGGGGTAAGGTAGATACGCAGTATTTT
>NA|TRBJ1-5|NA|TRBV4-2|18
CASSQKLQASFSNQPQHF
TGTGCCAGCAGCCAAAAGTTACAGGCGTCCTTTAGCAATCAGCCCCAGCATTTT
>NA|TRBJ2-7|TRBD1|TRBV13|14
CASSFRTGAGEQYF
TGTGCCAGCAGCTTCCGGACAGGGGCGGGGGAGCAGTACTTC
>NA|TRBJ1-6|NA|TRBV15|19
CATSREKTRTWGRNSPLHF
TGTGCCACCAGCAGAGAGAAAACTCGGACATGGGGGAGGAATTCACCCCTCCACTTT
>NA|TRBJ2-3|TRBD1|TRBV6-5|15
CASSYSGQSTDTQYF
TGTGCCAGCAGTTACTCGGGACAGAGCACAGATACGCAGTATTTT
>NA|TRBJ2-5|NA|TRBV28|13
CASSLKSPGTQYF
TGTGCCAGCAGTTTAAAAAGCCCCGGGACCCAGTACTTC
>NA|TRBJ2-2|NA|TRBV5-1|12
CASSPGTGELFF
TGCGCCAGCAGCCCGGGCACCGGGGAGCTGTTTTTT
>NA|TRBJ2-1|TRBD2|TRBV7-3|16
CASSFRLAGEQNEQFF
TGTGCCAGCAGCTTTAGACTAGCGGGAGAGCAGAATGAGCAGTTCTTC
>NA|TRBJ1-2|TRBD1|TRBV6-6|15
CASSNRDRGSGGYTF
TGTGCCAGCAGTAACCGGGACAGGGGTTCTGGCGGCTACACCTTC
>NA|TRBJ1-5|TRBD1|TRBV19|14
CASSITGANQPQHF
TGTGCCAGTAGTATAACAGGGGCAAATCAGCCCCAGCATTTT
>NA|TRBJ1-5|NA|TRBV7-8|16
CASSRGRGSRGQPQHF
TGTGCCAGCAGCCGAGGGCGCGGAAGCCGGGGTCAGCCCCAGCATTTT
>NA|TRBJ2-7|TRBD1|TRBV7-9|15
CASSFTGQFTYEQYF
TGTGCCAGCAGCTTTACGGGACAGTTTACCTACGAGCAGTACTTC
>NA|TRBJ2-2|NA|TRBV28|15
CASSPIGRGSGELFF
TGTGCCAGCAGTCCCATAGGGCGGGGTTCCGGGGAGCTGTTTTTT
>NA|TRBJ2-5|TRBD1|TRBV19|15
CATTRTGGNQETQYF
TGTGCCACCACGCGGACAGGGGGAAACCAAGAGACCCAGTACTTC
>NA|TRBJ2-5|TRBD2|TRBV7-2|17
CASSPTLGLAYQETQYF
TGTGCCAGCAGCCCCACGTTGGGACTAGCGTACCAAGAGACCCAGTACTTC
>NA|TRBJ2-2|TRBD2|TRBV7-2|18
CASSGGASGLSGTGELFF
TGTGCCAGCAGCGGAGGGGCTAGCGGCCTAAGCGGCACCGGGGAGCTGTTTTTT
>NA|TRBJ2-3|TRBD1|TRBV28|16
CASSSGQGHIRDTQYF
TGTGCCAGCAGTTCCGGACAGGGCCACATCAGGGATACGCAGTATTTT
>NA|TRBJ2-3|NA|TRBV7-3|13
CASSRQGSDTQYF
TGTGCCAGCAGCCGTCAGGGGTCAGATACGCAGTATTTT
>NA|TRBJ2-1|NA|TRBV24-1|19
CATSDSIPGTGISYNEQFF
TGTGCCACCAGTGATTCAATCCCCGGCACAGGGATATCTTACAATGAGCAGTTCTTC